These 10 T cell receptor beta chains originate from one sample sequenced in a study of early stage breast cancer tumors. Repertoires were generated with immunoSEQ multiplex PCR, while TCRdb's copy carries only in-frame clones and drops some. Of about 21,000 clones listed, more than 75% are singletons. The sequencing input was blood. The receptor set was obtained from a person in their sixties or seventies with breast cancer.

The chain has TRBV11-3 and TRBJ1-1, with D perhaps matching TRBD1 (5 bases). V dropped 1 base and J dropped 5 bases, with 8 bases sitting between them. This CDR3 is 13 amino acids long. Germline-derived CDR1 and CDR2 are SGHNT and YENEEA. The CDR3 reads CASSLGGVTEAFF. CDR3 DNA sequence: TGTGCCAGCAGCTTAGGAGGGGTGACTGAAGCTTTCTTT.

The V and J genes are TRBV5-4 and TRBJ2-5; D might be TRBD1 (6 bases). Germline values: CDR1 SGHNT, CDR2 YYREEE (reference sequence). V was cut by 0 bases and J by 5 bases, with 20 bases left in between. This CDR3 is 17 amino acids long. CDR3 sequence reads: CASSLGALTGTAETQYF. The CDR3 DNA is TGTGCCAGCAGCTTGGGGGCCCTTACAGGGACCGCCGAGACCCAGTACTTC.

The J gene is TRBJ2-2, the V gene TRBV9; 9 bases line up with TRBD1. The V and J ends lost 4 bases and 3 bases, in that order; junction bases with no gene match: 7. Looked up from germline, CDR1 is SGDLS and CDR2 is YYNGEE. The CDR3 has 16 residues. As DNA, the CDR3 is TGTGCCAGCAGCAAAGGGGGGACAGGGTACACCGGGGAGCTGTTTTTT. Translated, it gives CASSKGGTGYTGELFF.

The V and J genes are TRBV27 and TRBJ2-3; D possibly corresponds to TRBD1 (5 bases). The CDR3 runs to 15 residues. Germline V gene lookup returns CDR1 MNHEY and CDR2 SMNVEV (reference sequence). V was pared by 4 bases and J by 0 bases, with 11 bases between. The chain's CDR3 is CASSSPTVSTDTQYF. The CDR3 nucleotides read TGTGCCAGCAGTTCACCGACAGTTAGCACAGATACGCAGTATTTT.

CDR3 protein: CASSPPGPNTIYF. For the CDR3, the DNA is TGTGCCAGCTCACCACCGGGTCCGAACACCATATATTTT. The genes are TRBV18 and TRBJ1-3; D call uncertain. The CDR3 covers 13 residues. The V end was cut by 0 bases, the J end by 7 bases, with 7 bases between. The germline CDR1 and CDR2 sequences are KGHSH and LQKENI.

V is TRBV10-2 and J is TRBJ1-1, with 8 bases lining up with TRBD1. The germline gives CDR1 WSHSY, CDR2 SAAADI. With 6 bases clipped from V and 6 bases from J, the junction kept 9 bases outside the gene matches. This CDR3 spans 14 amino acids. This CDR3 reads CASREQGERPEAFF. DNA of the CDR3: TGCGCCAGCAGGGAACAGGGGGAAAGACCTGAAGCTTTCTTT.

This clone appeared a few times. The chain uses TRBV18 and TRBJ2-5; 11 bases line up with TRBD1. Germline V gene lookup returns CDR1 KGHSH and CDR2 LQKENI. With V trimmed by 5 bases and J by 3 bases, 5 bases remained unmatched. CDR3 length: 15 amino acids. CDR3: CASSKDRGPEETQYF. For the CDR3, the DNA is TGTGCCAGCTCAAAGGACAGGGGGCCGGAAGAGACCCAGTACTTC.

The rearrangement uses TRBV2 and TRBJ1-5; 9 bases map to TRBD1. CDR1 and CDR2 from the germline V gene are SNHLY and FYNNEI. The CDR3 contains 15 residues. Losses at the gene ends were 3 bases for V and 6 bases for J; bases not matched to a gene: 6. In DNA form, the CDR3 reads TGTGCCAGCAGTGAGTCGGGACAGGGTAGTCAGCCCCAGCATTTT. Translating it yields CASSESGQGSQPQHF.

This clone was counted between two and nine times. The chain links TRBV5-1 to TRBJ1-1; possible D gene TRBD1, 5 bases. Trimming removed 0 bases from V and 2 bases from J, with 17 bases in between. The CDR3 is made up of 17 amino acids. Per the germline V gene, CDR1 is SGHRS and CDR2 is YFSETQ. The CDR3 DNA is TGCGCCAGCAGCTTGGTGGGGGTCGGGAGGAGTAACACTGAAGCTTTCTTT. Protein: CASSLVGVGRSNTEAFF.

V gene TRBV5-1 combines with J gene TRBJ2-3; TRBD2 matches at 9 bases. The V segment lost 1 base and the J segment 5 bases; nucleotides outside the gene matches: 8. Germline assignment: CDR1 SGHRS and CDR2 YFSETQ. This CDR3 region has 16 residues. CDR3 coding DNA: TGCGCCAGCAGCTTGTTTGCGGGGGGGACTGGAGATACGCAGTATTTT. It is translated as CASSLFAGGTGDTQYF.